The sequence of this T cell receptor beta chain was determined in a study of cytomegalovirus exposure and HLA in healthy donors. The wider study: As an earlier analysis found, around 200 million T cells yielded 100 million to 130 million unique TCR beta sequences. Early released data comprised around 79 million unique TCRs from HLA-typed donors.

The CDR3 loop spans 12 amino acids. Trimming at V came to 5 bases and at J to 6 bases, leaving 3 bases not matched to a gene. Germline lookup yields CDR1 MDHEN and CDR2 SYDVKM. Primers included in the PCR were 60 Vbeta and 13 Jbeta primers. This table comes from immunoSEQ multiplex PCR, and its TCRdb copy is limited to in-frame clones, with some not included. Of about 130,000 clones listed, about 10% were seen once; the top ten hold 4.5% to 5%. This clone was recorded a few times. The clonotype comes from a woman aged 18-30 years in good health and CMV-seropositive. The chain combines TRBV28 with TRBJ2-7, with 8 bases that match TRBD1. Sequencing was done on a sample of PBMCs. CDR3 sequence (DNA): TGTGCCAGCAGTACAGGGGGTCGCGAGCAGTACTTC. It codes for CASSTGGREQYF.